These T cell receptor beta chains were read from a single sample in a study of blood T cells in healthy people across ages. TCRdb used MiXCR to reprocess the 5' RACE reads, holding one entry per CDR3 protein. The sample carries around 780,000 distinct CDR3 sequences, 20% to 30% recorded once. The data were also submitted as part of a second study, on T cells of mothers and their children.

The sample taken for sequencing was blood. The receptors originated from a boy younger than 18 in good health. The CDR3 runs from the conserved cysteine through the conserved F or W. The D gene is left open where the match is weak. Not every row has a clone size; where given, it reads once, few, many or a size class.

V gene: TRBV18
D gene: .
J gene: TRBJ1-2
clone size: few
CDR3 protein: CASSPLRFGQIGDGYTF
CDR3 DNA: TGTGCCAGCTCACCACTAAGGTTTGGGCAAATCGGAGATGGCTACACCTTC

V gene: TRBV27
D gene: TRBD1
J gene: TRBJ2-5
clone size: .
CDR3 protein: CASSLFPDRVETQYF
CDR3 DNA: TGTGCCAGCAGTTTATTCCCGGACAGGGTAGAGACCCAGTACTTC

V gene: TRBV7-9
D gene: .
J gene: TRBJ1-2
clone size: .
CDR3 protein: CASSLVVPAYGYTF
CDR3 DNA: TGTGCCAGCAGCTTAGTCGTGCCGGCGTACGGCTACACCTTC

V gene: TRBV15
D gene: TRBD2
J gene: TRBJ2-3
clone size: .
CDR3 protein: CATSAQFTSVGTDTQYF
CDR3 DNA: TGTGCCACCAGCGCCCAATTTACTAGCGTTGGAACAGATACGCAGTATTTT

V gene: TRBV30
D gene: .
J gene: TRBJ2-1
clone size: .
CDR3 protein: CAWNQQHEQFF
CDR3 DNA: TGTGCCTGGAACCAGCAACATGAGCAGTTCTTC

V gene: TRBV2
D gene: .
J gene: TRBJ1-4
clone size: .
CDR3 protein: CASSEYGGARELFF
CDR3 DNA: TGTGCCAGCAGTGAATATGGGGGCGCGAGGGAACTGTTTTTT

V gene: TRBV27
D gene: TRBD2
J gene: TRBJ2-1
clone size: .
CDR3 protein: CASSQGLAGGPAYNEQFF
CDR3 DNA: TGTGCCAGCAGTCAGGGACTAGCGGGAGGGCCGGCCTACAATGAGCAGTTCTTC

V gene: TRBV10-3
D gene: .
J gene: TRBJ2-7
clone size: few
CDR3 protein: CAISDGGSYEQYF
CDR3 DNA: TGTGCCATCAGCGACGGGGGCTCCTACGAGCAGTACTTC

V gene: TRBV7-3
D gene: TRBD1
J gene: TRBJ2-6
clone size: .
CDR3 protein: CASSPQGAFSGANVLTF
CDR3 DNA: TGTGCCAGCAGCCCACAGGGGGCGTTCTCTGGGGCCAACGTCCTGACTTTC

V gene: TRBV3-1
D gene: .
J gene: TRBJ1-1
clone size: few
CDR3 protein: CASSQLEGGYITEAFF
CDR3 DNA: TGTGCCAGCAGCCAGTTGGAGGGGGGGTACATCACTGAAGCTTTCTTT

V gene: TRBV10-3
D gene: .
J gene: TRBJ2-5
clone size: .
CDR3 protein: CVISESGETQYF
CDR3 DNA: TGTGTCATCAGTGAGTCGGGAGAGACCCAGTACTTC

V gene: TRBV5-1
D gene: .
J gene: TRBJ2-5
clone size: few
CDR3 protein: CASSGFPPQETQYF
CDR3 DNA: TGCGCCAGCAGCGGGTTCCCCCCCCAAGAGACCCAGTACTTC

V gene: TRBV9
D gene: TRBD2
J gene: TRBJ2-5
clone size: .
CDR3 protein: CASSVDSGGETQYF
CDR3 DNA: TGTGCCAGCAGCGTAGATAGCGGGGGAGAGACCCAGTACTTC

V gene: TRBV7-2
D gene: TRBD2
J gene: TRBJ2-7
clone size: few
CDR3 protein: CASSLAASGGLYEQYF
CDR3 DNA: TGTGCCAGCAGCTTAGCGGCTAGCGGGGGCCTCTACGAGCAGTACTTC

V gene: TRBV5-1
D gene: .
J gene: TRBJ2-1
clone size: few
CDR3 protein: CASCLAPRVDNEQFF
CDR3 DNA: TGCGCCAGCTGCCTGGCCCCCCGGGTGGACAATGAGCAGTTCTTC

V gene: TRBV5-5
D gene: .
J gene: TRBJ1-6
clone size: .
CDR3 protein: CASSFGPQSSYNSPLHF
CDR3 DNA: TGTGCCAGCAGCTTCGGCCCCCAGAGCTCCTATAATTCACCCCTCCACTTT

V gene: TRBV7-3
D gene: .
J gene: TRBJ1-1
clone size: many
CDR3 protein: CASSLKGADTEAFF
CDR3 DNA: TGTGCCAGCAGCCTTAAAGGGGCCGACACTGAAGCTTTCTTT

V gene: TRBV7-9
D gene: TRBD1
J gene: TRBJ2-7
clone size: .
CDR3 protein: CASSLDRAWGEQYF
CDR3 DNA: TGTGCCAGCAGCCTCGACAGGGCCTGGGGAGAGCAGTACTTC

V gene: TRBV5-1
D gene: TRBD1
J gene: TRBJ2-3
clone size: few
CDR3 protein: CASSFQGAETDTQYF
CDR3 DNA: TGCGCCAGCAGCTTTCAGGGGGCGGAAACAGATACGCAGTATTTT

V gene: TRBV27
D gene: .
J gene: TRBJ2-1
clone size: .
CDR3 protein: CASSPPGVPYNEQFF
CDR3 DNA: TGTGCCAGCAGTCCCCCCGGGGTCCCCTACAATGAGCAGTTCTTC

V gene: TRBV2
D gene: .
J gene: TRBJ1-5
clone size: few
CDR3 protein: CASSAARVYSNQPQHF
CDR3 DNA: TGTGCCAGCAGTGCCGCCCGGGTCTATAGCAATCAGCCCCAGCATTTT

V gene: TRBV7-3
D gene: TRBD1
J gene: TRBJ2-7
clone size: few
CDR3 protein: CASSHGVRGPYEQYF
CDR3 DNA: TGTGCCAGCAGCCATGGGGTCAGGGGGCCCTACGAGCAGTACTTC

V gene: TRBV7-3
D gene: TRBD1
J gene: TRBJ1-1
clone size: .
CDR3 protein: CASSSGQGEITEAFF
CDR3 DNA: TGTGCCAGCAGCTCGGGACAGGGGGAAATCACTGAAGCTTTCTTT

V gene: TRBV10-2
D gene: .
J gene: TRBJ2-7
clone size: few
CDR3 protein: CASGGPSYEQYF
CDR3 DNA: TGCGCCAGCGGGGGACCCTCCTACGAGCAGTACTTC

V gene: TRBV5-1
D gene: .
J gene: TRBJ2-4
clone size: .
CDR3 protein: CASSFGVLENIRYF
CDR3 DNA: TGCGCCAGCAGCTTCGGGGTACTCGAAAACATTCGGTACTTC

V gene: TRBV5-1
D gene: TRBD2
J gene: TRBJ2-3
clone size: .
CDR3 protein: CASSGGGAVDTQYF
CDR3 DNA: TGCGCCAGCAGCGGCGGGGGGGCGGTAGATACGCAGTATTTT

V gene: TRBV29-1
D gene: .
J gene: TRBJ1-2
clone size: .
CDR3 protein: CSVDAAYSYTF
CDR3 DNA: TGCAGCGTTGATGCGGCGTATAGCTACACCTTC

V gene: TRBV28
D gene: .
J gene: TRBJ2-5
clone size: .
CDR3 protein: CASPGANNEQSF
CDR3 DNA: TGTGCCAGCCCCGGAGCCAACAATGAGCAGTCCTTC

V gene: TRBV7-3
D gene: .
J gene: TRBJ2-5
clone size: many
CDR3 protein: CASSRGAEETQYF
CDR3 DNA: TGTGCCAGCAGCCGCGGGGCAGAAGAGACCCAGTACTTC

V gene: TRBV6-1
D gene: .
J gene: TRBJ1-4
clone size: few
CDR3 protein: CASSEAGTPFLFF
CDR3 DNA: TGTGCCAGCAGTGAAGCGGGGACACCCTTTCTGTTTTTT

V gene: TRBV10-3
D gene: TRBD1
J gene: TRBJ2-5
clone size: few
CDR3 protein: CAIRAVRKGAQETQYF
CDR3 DNA: TGTGCCATCAGAGCGGTCCGTAAGGGGGCCCAAGAGACCCAGTACTTC

V gene: TRBV29-1
D gene: TRBD2
J gene: TRBJ2-5
clone size: .
CDR3 protein: CSVEGLAEETQYF
CDR3 DNA: TGCAGCGTTGAGGGACTAGCGGAAGAGACCCAGTACTTC

V gene: TRBV6-2/TRBV6-3
D gene: .
J gene: TRBJ2-7
clone size: .
CDR3 protein: CASSYSSDPYEQYF
CDR3 DNA: TGTGCCAGCAGTTACTCCTCGGACCCCTACGAGCAGTACTTC

V gene: TRBV28
D gene: TRBD2
J gene: TRBJ2-1
clone size: .
CDR3 protein: CASSLVSGLYNEQFF
CDR3 DNA: TGTGCCAGCAGTTTGGTTAGCGGGCTCTACAATGAGCAGTTCTTC

V gene: TRBV28
D gene: TRBD1
J gene: TRBJ2-7
clone size: .
CDR3 protein: CASKPGQSFYEQYF
CDR3 DNA: TGTGCCAGCAAGCCGGGACAGAGCTTCTACGAGCAGTACTTC

V gene: TRBV6-7
D gene: TRBD1
J gene: TRBJ2-1
clone size: once
CDR3 protein: CVSRRDRGLWEQFF
CDR3 DNA: TGTGTCAGCAGGAGGGACAGGGGGCTATGGGAGCAGTTCTTC

V gene: TRBV2
D gene: .
J gene: TRBJ2-1
clone size: .
CDR3 protein: CASNRWGQGPNEQFF
CDR3 DNA: TGTGCCAGCAATCGGTGGGGGCAGGGCCCCAATGAGCAGTTCTTC

V gene: TRBV20-1
D gene: TRBD2
J gene: TRBJ2-5
clone size: few
CDR3 protein: CSARSGLAAYQETQYF
CDR3 DNA: TGCAGTGCTAGATCCGGACTAGCGGCGTACCAAGAGACCCAGTACTTC

V gene: TRBV7-8
D gene: .
J gene: TRBJ2-3
clone size: .
CDR3 protein: CASSSKTSPTTDTQYF
CDR3 DNA: TGTGCCAGCAGCTCGAAGACCAGCCCCACCACAGATACGCAGTATTTT

V gene: TRBV25-1
D gene: .
J gene: TRBJ2-3
clone size: .
CDR3 protein: CASGWTDTQYF
CDR3 DNA: TGTGCCAGCGGTTGGACAGATACGCAGTATTTT

V gene: TRBV5-1
D gene: .
J gene: TRBJ2-3
clone size: many
CDR3 protein: CASSLDSTDTQYF
CDR3 DNA: TGTGCCAGCAGCTTAGACTCCACAGATACGCAGTATTTT

V gene: TRBV15
D gene: .
J gene: TRBJ2-7
clone size: few
CDR3 protein: CATTPTADSYEQYF
CDR3 DNA: TGTGCCACCACCCCCACGGCGGATTCCTACGAGCAGTACTTC

V gene: TRBV10-3
D gene: TRBD2
J gene: TRBJ2-7
clone size: .
CDR3 protein: CAITRGLAGGPHEQYF
CDR3 DNA: TGTGCCATCACGAGGGGACTAGCGGGGGGGCCCCACGAGCAGTACTTC

V gene: TRBV5-1
D gene: .
J gene: TRBJ2-7
clone size: few
CDR3 protein: CASRQGNYEQYF
CDR3 DNA: TGCGCCAGCCGCCAGGGGAACTACGAGCAGTACTTC

V gene: TRBV20-1
D gene: TRBD2
J gene: TRBJ2-1
clone size: .
CDR3 protein: CSAPGLRSYNEQFF
CDR3 DNA: TGCAGTGCTCCGGGACTACGATCCTACAATGAGCAGTTCTTC

V gene: TRBV20-1
D gene: .
J gene: TRBJ2-4
clone size: .
CDR3 protein: CSARHPLEGPLAKNIQYF
CDR3 DNA: TGCAGTGCTAGACACCCCCTAGAGGGGCCACTAGCCAAAAACATTCAGTACTTC

V gene: TRBV20-1
D gene: .
J gene: TRBJ2-5
clone size: .
CDR3 protein: CSARPGQFMETQYF
CDR3 DNA: TGCAGTGCTAGACCTGGGCAGTTTATGGAGACCCAGTACTTC

V gene: TRBV4-1
D gene: .
J gene: TRBJ2-7
clone size: few
CDR3 protein: CASSRLLADYEQYF
CDR3 DNA: TGCGCCAGCAGCCGTCTCCTGGCAGATTACGAGCAGTACTTC

V gene: TRBV24-1
D gene: .
J gene: TRBJ2-1
clone size: .
CDR3 protein: CATSDIKPSDYNEQFF
CDR3 DNA: TGTGCCACCAGTGATATAAAGCCTAGCGATTACAATGAGCAGTTCTTC

V gene: TRBV12-3/TRBV12-4
D gene: .
J gene: TRBJ1-2
clone size: .
CDR3 protein: CASSLGERPGYTF
CDR3 DNA: TGTGCCAGCAGTTTAGGAGAGAGACCTGGCTACACCTTC

V gene: TRBV20-1
D gene: .
J gene: TRBJ2-7
clone size: .
CDR3 protein: CSASFAQGSSYEQYF
CDR3 DNA: TGCAGTGCTTCCTTTGCCCAGGGTTCCTCCTACGAGCAGTACTTC

V gene: TRBV5-5
D gene: TRBD1
J gene: TRBJ2-2
clone size: many
CDR3 protein: CASSPRQGVTGELFF
CDR3 DNA: TGTGCCAGCAGCCCCCGACAGGGAGTGACCGGGGAGCTGTTTTTT